One and the same sample provided the 30 T cell receptor beta chains below, sequenced in a study of blood T cells in healthy people across ages. It was with a sample-barcoded 5' primer and a J-beta primer mix that a second PCR of roughly 7 to 12 cycles was run. A single record per CDR3 protein comes from TCRdb applying MiXCR to the 5' RACE reads. This table holds over 1,500,000 distinct CDR3 sequences, more than 35% found once. The material sequenced was blood. The receptors derive from a human donor in good health.

The V call is TRBV28, the J call TRBJ1-4; 9 nucleotides line up with TRBD1. V lost 4 bases, J lost 7 bases, and 7 bases stayed unmatched. CDR1 and CDR2 from the germline V gene are MDHEN and SYDVKM. The CDR3 runs to 15 residues. The CDR3 is CASSSPGQGFEKLFF. CDR3 coding DNA: TGTGCCAGCAGTTCTCCGGGACAGGGATTTGAAAAACTGTTTTTT. Based on the CDR3 plus reference TRBV28 and TRBJ1-4, the full variable domain is DVKVTQSSRYLVKRTGEKVFLECVQDMDHENMFWYRQDPGLGLRLIYFSYDVKMKEKGDIPEGYSVSREKKERFSLILESASTNQTSMYLCASSSPGQGFEKLFFGSGTQLSVL.

This sequence joins TRBV5-5 and TRBJ2-7; D is uncertain. The V and J ends lost 3 bases and 3 bases respectively, with 13 bases between them. Germline-derived CDR1 and CDR2 are SGHKS and YYEKEE (reference sequence). The CDR3 totals 14 residues. CDR3 sequence reads: CASSCRFTLYEQYF. DNA of the CDR3: TGTGCCAGCAGCTGCCGGTTCACCCTCTACGAGCAGTACTTC.

The chain uses TRBV29-1 and TRBJ2-7, with 7 bases lining up with TRBD1. V gave up 0 bases and J gave up 3 bases; unmatched junction bases: 11. This CDR3 region has 16 residues. Germline lookup yields CDR1 SQVTM and CDR2 ANQGSEA. This chain's CDR3 is CSVEEGIRQGVYEQYF. In DNA, the CDR3 is TGCAGCGTTGAAGAGGGGATAAGGCAGGGGGTCTACGAGCAGTACTTC.

The chain joins TRBV20-1 to TRBJ2-2, with D unresolved. The length of the CDR3 is 13 residues. V lost 0 bases and J lost 5, with 7 bases in between. CDR1 and CDR2 (germline): DFQATT, SNEGSKA (reference sequence). The DNA for the CDR3 is TGCAGTGCTAGAGAGGCTGGGACCGGGGAGCTGTTTTTT. Encoded protein: CSAREAGTGELFF.

This clonotype has just a few counts. The chain uses TRBV6-5 and TRBJ2-7, with a weak D call TRBD2 (6 bases). The germline V gene encodes CDR1 MNHEY and CDR2 SVGAGI. This CDR3 is 14 amino acids long. V lost 5 bases, J lost 3 bases, and 14 bases lay in between. The CDR3 here is CASSPGLDFYEQYF. CDR3 coding DNA: TGTGCCAGCAGTCCGGGACTCGACTTCTACGAGCAGTACTTC.

This clonotype was seen more than once but under ten times. The junction shows a germline mismatch at one end, possibly a read error. The chain employs TRBV2 and TRBJ1-2; 8 nucleotides align to TRBD1. The CDR3 sequence is 15 residues long. Germline values: CDR1 SNHLY, CDR2 FYNNEI. CDR3 DNA: TGTGCTAGCAGTGAACTTGCGACAGGGGAGTATGGCTACACCTTC. Protein product: CASSELATGEYGYTF. Full variable domain (rest looked up from reference TRBV2 and TRBJ1-2): EPEVTQTPSHQVTQMGQEVILRCVPISNHLYFYWYRQILGQKVEFLVSFYNNEISEKSEIFDDQFSVERPDGSNFTLKIRSTKLEDSAMYFCASSELATGEYGYTFGSGTRLTVV.

This clonotype was recorded at least ten times. V and J are TRBV29-1 and TRBJ2-3; 7 nucleotides line up with TRBD1. The CDR3 is made up of 13 amino acids. From germline, CDR1 is SQVTM and CDR2 ANQGSEA. The J segment lost 0 bases and the V segment lost 7 bases, leaving 4 bases of the junction unmatched. The CDR3 region is CSGRQGSTDTQYF. CDR3 in DNA: TGCAGCGGACGACAGGGTAGCACAGATACGCAGTATTTT.

This chain connects TRBV2 to TRBJ2-7; D may be TRBD1 or TRBD2 (5 bases each). Germline V gene lookup returns CDR1 SNHLY and CDR2 FYNNEI. CDR3 length: 15 residues. The V gene lost 4 bases and the J gene lost 3 bases, with 16 bases spanning the gap. This CDR3 reads CASSALTGRNYEQYF. The CDR3 DNA follows: TGTGCCAGCAGTGCACTAACGGGACGGAACTACGAGCAGTACTTC.

The rearrangement links TRBV7-2 to TRBJ1-1; the D is unclear. Trimming took 3 bases from V and 3 from J, leaving 14 bases between them. The CDR3 runs to 15 residues. Germline V gene lookup returns CDR1 SGHTA and CDR2 FQGNSA. This CDR3 reads CASSFSRALYTEAFF. The CDR3 bases are TGTGCCAGCAGCTTTTCGCGAGCTCTCTACACTGAAGCTTTCTTT.

The V and J genes are TRBV6-2 or TRBV6-3 and TRBJ2-5; TRBD1 might be the D (6 bases). The DNA end lines up better with TRBJ2-7; the J call may be wrong. This CDR3 has 13 amino acids. Germline V gene data show CDR1 as MNHEY and CDR2 as SVGEGT. The CDR3 nucleotides read TGTGCCAGCAGTTACCCGACAGGCAACGAGCAGTACTTC. This encodes CASSYPTGNEQYF.

The V gene is TRBV29-1, the J gene TRBJ2-1; 10 nucleotides agree with TRBD2. The V segment lost 4 bases and the J segment 5 bases; nucleotides outside the gene matches: 8. Germline-derived CDR1 and CDR2 are SQVTM and ANQGSEA. This CDR3 has 15 residues. The CDR3, as DNA: TGCAGCGTTGTCAGCGGGGGGGGTAATGACAATGAGCAGTTCTTC. Amino acids: CSVVSGGGNDNEQFF.

In the case of this clonotype: Compared with germline, one end of the junction differs, possibly owing to a read error. CDR3 in amino acids: CASSYIRGAKNIRYF. The CDR3 DNA sequence: TGTGCCAGCAGCTATATCCGGGGAGCCAAAAACATTCGGTACTTC. V gene TRBV5-5 combines with J gene TRBJ2-4; D is perhaps TRBD2 (5 bases). The germline V gene encodes CDR1 SGHKS and CDR2 YYEKEE (reference sequence). The CDR3 covers 15 residues.

The CDR3 region is CASRTTGRANYGYTF. CDR3 sequence (DNA): TGTGCCAGCAGGACAACAGGGAGGGCTAACTATGGCTACACCTTC. The chain joins TRBV12-3 or TRBV12-4 to TRBJ1-2, with D possibly TRBD1 on 6 matching bases. The CDR3 consists of 15 residues. V was pared by 6 bases and J by 0 bases, with 14 bases between.

Notes on this clonotype: A much larger clone differs from this one at a single base, so this may be a read error. This rearrangement joins TRBV14 to TRBJ1-2; TRBD1 aligns across 10 bases. CDR1 and CDR2 (germline): SGHDN, FVKESK. The CDR3 has 14 residues. J was trimmed by 5 bases and V by 4 bases; bases with no gene match: 4. The CDR3 coding sequence is TGTGCCAGCAGCCGGGGACAGGGGAAATATGGCTACACCTTC. The encoded protein is CASSRGQGKYGYTF.

The chain carries TRBV4-3 and TRBJ1-5; D is uncertain. CDR1 and CDR2 from the germline V gene are LGHNA and YSLEER. V lost 2 bases and J 4 bases, leaving 9 bases between the germline ends. The CDR3 extends over 14 amino acids. The CDR3 reads CASSQSGNNQPQHF. CDR3 coding DNA: TGCGCCAGCAGCCAATCCGGGAATAATCAGCCCCAGCATTTT.

The chain has TRBV15 and TRBJ2-1, with a tentative D call TRBD1 (5 bases). Germline CDR1 is LNHNV and CDR2 is YYDKDF (reference sequence). This CDR3 is 16 amino acids long. Trimming cost V 0 bases and J 7 bases, with 16 bases left between them. The CDR3 is CATSREVGAVWNEQFF. The CDR3 DNA reads as TGTGCCACCAGCAGAGAGGTAGGGGCCGTATGGAATGAGCAGTTCTTC. The variable domain in full, completed from reference TRBV15 and TRBJ2-1, reads DAMVIQNPRYQVTQFGKPVTLSCSQTLNHNVMYWYQQKSSQAPKLLFHYYDKDFNNEADTPDNFQSRRPNTSFCFLDIRSPGLGDTAMYLCATSREVGAVWNEQFFGPGTRLTVL.

This clonotype was found a few times. The gene calls are TRBV5-1 and TRBJ2-1, with TRBD2 matching over 10 bases. J was trimmed by 4 bases and V by 0 bases; bases with no gene match: 4. Germline CDR1 and CDR2: SGHRS and YFSETQ. This CDR3 is built from 16 residues. The CDR3 DNA reads as TGCGCCAGCAGCTTGGACGGACTAGCGGATTACAATGAGCAGTTCTTC. This translates into CASSLDGLADYNEQFF. The variable domain in full, completed from reference TRBV5-1 and TRBJ2-1, reads KAGVTQTPRYLIKTRGQQVTLSCSPISGHRSVSWYQQTPGQGLQFLFEYFSETQRNKGNFPGRFSGRQFSNSRSEMNVSTLELGDSALYLCASSLDGLADYNEQFFGPGTRLTVL.

This sequence joins TRBV6-1 and TRBJ2-7; D is ambiguous. The germline gives CDR1 MNHNS, CDR2 SASEGT. Trimming shortened V by 7 bases and J by 1 base, and 8 bases separated the two germline ends. This CDR3 contains 12 residues. The CDR3 DNA follows: TGTGCCAGCAATGATCAGTCCTACGAGCAGTACTTC. Encoded protein: CASNDQSYEQYF.

The genes are TRBV7-9 and TRBJ2-1, with TRBD1 matching 7 bases. V was pared by 6 bases and J by 7 bases, with 9 bases of the junction left unmatched. Germline loops: CDR1 SEHNR, CDR2 FQNEAQ (reference sequence). This CDR3 spans 14 amino acids. In DNA, the CDR3 is TGTGCCAGCAGGTCAGTGACAGGGAAGAATGAGCAGTTCTTC. Its translation: CASRSVTGKNEQFF.

V is TRBV5-1 and J is TRBJ1-2; D unresolved. Germline V lookup: CDR1 SGHRS, CDR2 YFSETQ. The CDR3 runs 13 residues. The V end lost 0 bases, the J end lost 6 bases, and 9 bases lay between the germline ends. The CDR3 DNA reads TGCGCCAGCAGCTTGGCAGAGATTGATGGCTACACCTTC. Translation: CASSLAEIDGYTF.

This chain joins TRBV10-3 and TRBJ2-7, with D perhaps TRBD1 or TRBD2 (5 bases each). The length of the CDR3 is 14 residues. The V end was cut by 6 bases, the J end by 6 bases, with 18 bases between. In germline, CDR1 is ENHRY, CDR2 SYGVKD. CDR3 sequence reads: CAISLEGLTREQYF. The CDR3 DNA sequence: TGTGCCATCAGCCTCGAGGGGTTAACGCGCGAGCAGTACTTC.

The V gene is TRBV27, the J gene TRBJ2-3, with 8 bases fitting TRBD2. V trimming: 3 bases; J trimming: 4 bases; junction bases outside the gene matches: 9. CDR1 MNHEY and CDR2 SMNVEV come from the germline V gene (reference sequence). The CDR3 totals 16 residues. CDR3 nucleotide sequence: TGTGCCAGCAGTTTTTTACTGCCGGGGGGGTCAGATACGCAGTATTTT. Protein product: CASSFLLPGGSDTQYF.

This clonotype appeared a single time. This sequence joins TRBV18 and TRBJ2-3, with D unresolved. In germline, CDR1 is KGHSH, CDR2 LQKENI. The germline V and J ends were trimmed by 0 bases and 4 bases, with 17 bases remaining between them. The length of the CDR3 is 17 residues. DNA for the CDR3: TGTGCCAGCTCACCACCGGATTTTTCTTGGGCGGCAGATACGCAGTATTTT. Protein product: CASSPPDFSWAADTQYF. Looking up the rest from reference TRBV18 and TRBJ2-3 gives the full variable domain: NAGVMQNPRHLVRRRGQEARLRCSPMKGHSHVYWYRQLPEEGLKFMVYLQKENIIDESGMPKERFSAEFPKEGPSILRIQQVVRGDSAAYFCASSPPDFSWAADTQYFGPGTRLTVL.

This clonotype was observed many times. A much larger clonotype is one base distant, so this may be a read error. This sequence joins TRBV29-1 and TRBJ2-4, with D tentatively TRBD2 (6 bases). The CDR3 covers 15 residues. The V gene's germline CDR1 is SQVTM and CDR2 ANQGSEA. V shed 2 bases and J shed 13 bases, with 24 bases lying between them. The CDR3 is CSVEPGGGLMGEQYF. For the CDR3, the DNA is TGCAGCGTTGAACCCGGGGGAGGTTTGATGGGTGAGCAGTACTTC.

This sequence joins TRBV29-1 and TRBJ2-1; TRBD2 matches 10 bases. CDR3 length equals 13 residues. J lost 8 bases, V lost 4 bases, and 5 bases had no gene match. Per the germline V gene, CDR1 is SQVTM and CDR2 is ANQGSEA. CDR3 residues: CSVVLAGADEQFF. CDR3 sequence (DNA): TGCAGCGTTGTCCTAGCGGGGGCGGATGAGCAGTTCTTC.

This clonotype was detected many times. This rearrangement joins TRBV11-3 to TRBJ1-5; TRBD1 is a possible D gene (6 bases). The ends were cut back, 6 bases at V and 1 base at J, with 13 bases in the middle. Germline V gene data show CDR1 as SGHNT and CDR2 as YENEEA. This CDR3 comprises 15 residues. This CDR3 reads CASSQGLVSNQPQHF. In DNA, the CDR3 is TGTGCCAGCAGTCAGGGGTTGGTCAGCAATCAGCCCCAGCATTTT.

This clonotype was observed once. The V gene is TRBV20-1, the J gene TRBJ2-2; 7 positions match TRBD1. V was pared by 1 base and J by 3 bases, with 8 bases of the junction left unmatched. Germline assignment: CDR1 DFQATT and CDR2 SNEGSKA (reference sequence). The CDR3 spans 16 residues. This CDR3 reads CSARGTQGSYTGELFF. The DNA of the CDR3 is TGCAGTGCTAGAGGGACACAGGGGAGTTACACCGGGGAGCTGTTTTTT.

This clonotype was counted between two and nine times. This chain uses TRBV4-3 with TRBJ2-2; a possible D gene is TRBD1 (6 bases). Trimming cost V 3 bases and J 6 bases, with 14 bases left between them. CDR1 is LGHNA, CDR2 YSLEER, per germline. The CDR3 is made up of 15 amino acids. CDR3 bases: TGCGCCAGCAGCCACTCAGGGGATGGTTCCGGGGAGCTGTTTTTT. Protein: CASSHSGDGSGELFF.

The V call is TRBV20-1, the J call TRBJ2-3; D might be TRBD2 (6 bases). Trimming shortened V by 2 bases and J by 0 bases, and 12 bases separated the two germline ends. Per germline, CDR1 DFQATT and CDR2 SNEGSKA (reference sequence). CDR3 size: 15 residues. This CDR3 reads CSARRPGTSTDTQYF. In nucleotides, the CDR3 is TGCAGTGCTAGACGTCCCGGGACTAGCACAGATACGCAGTATTTT.

This chain joins TRBV5-1 and TRBJ1-4; D is uncertain. V was cut by 1 base and J by 10 bases, with 8 bases left in between. This CDR3 region has 12 residues. CDR1 is SGHRS and CDR2 is YFSETQ in the germline V gene. The CDR3 nucleotides are TGCGCCAGCAGCTTGAAGTTCGGAAAACTGTTTTTT. This translates into CASSLKFGKLFF.